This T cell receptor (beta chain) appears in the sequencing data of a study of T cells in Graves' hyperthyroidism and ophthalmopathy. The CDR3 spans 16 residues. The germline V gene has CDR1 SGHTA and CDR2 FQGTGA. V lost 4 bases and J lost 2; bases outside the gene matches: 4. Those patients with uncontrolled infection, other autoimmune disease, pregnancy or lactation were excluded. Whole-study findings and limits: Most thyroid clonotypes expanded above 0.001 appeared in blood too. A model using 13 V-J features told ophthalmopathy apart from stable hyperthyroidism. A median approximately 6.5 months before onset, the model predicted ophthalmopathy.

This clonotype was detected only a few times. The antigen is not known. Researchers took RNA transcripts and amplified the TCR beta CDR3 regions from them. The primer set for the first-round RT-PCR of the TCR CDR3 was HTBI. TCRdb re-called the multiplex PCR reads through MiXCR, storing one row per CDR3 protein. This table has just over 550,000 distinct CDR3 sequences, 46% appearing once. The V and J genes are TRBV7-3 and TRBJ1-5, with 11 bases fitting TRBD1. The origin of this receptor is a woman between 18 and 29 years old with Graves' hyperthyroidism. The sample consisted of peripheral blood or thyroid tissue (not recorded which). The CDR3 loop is CASSWGTGGGNQPQHF. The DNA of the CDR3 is TGTGCCAGCAGCTGGGGGACAGGGGGGGGCAATCAGCCCCAGCATTTT.